This passage covers 17 T cell receptor beta chains from one sample sequenced in a study of control samples from healthy donors and cancer patients. The repertoire was sequenced with immunoSEQ multiplex PCR; TCRdb's copy has only in-frame clones and lacks some. The data hold fewer than 85,000 clones, with 92% observed a single time. Sequenced sample: blood. Receptors originate from an older woman in good health.

The chain couples TRBV15 to TRBJ1-4; D gene ambiguous. V lost 5 bases and J 2 bases, leaving 6 bases between the germline ends. CDR1 is LNHNV and CDR2 is YYDKDF in the germline V gene (reference sequence). The CDR3 is made up of 13 amino acids. CDR3 bases: TGTGCCACCAGCTCATATACTAATGAAAAACTGTTTTTT. Residues: CATSSYTNEKLFF.

The J gene is TRBJ1-5, the V gene TRBV6-6; the match to TRBD1 covers 9 bases. This CDR3 has 13 residues. V gave up 6 bases and J gave up 5 bases; unmatched junction bases: 2. Germline V CDR1 and CDR2: MNHNY, SVGAGI (reference sequence). The CDR3: CASSRTGDQPQHF. The CDR3 nucleotides read TGTGCCAGCAGCCGGACAGGGGATCAGCCCCAGCATTTT.

V gene TRBV5-5 combines with J gene TRBJ1-1; D is perhaps TRBD1 (6 bases). The CDR3 extends over 13 amino acids. CDR1 is SGHKS and CDR2 is YYEKEE in the germline V gene (reference sequence). Between the trimmed V and J ends, which lost 4 bases and 5 bases, there was a span of 12 bases. CDR3 nucleotides: TGTGCCAGCAGCAAGAGGACAGAAACTGAAGCTTTCTTT. The encoded protein is CASSKRTETEAFF.

The V and J genes are TRBV29-1 and TRBJ1-1; weak D call: TRBD1 (6 bases). V dropped 7 bases and J dropped 6 bases, with 18 bases sitting between them. Germline CDR1 is SQVTM and CDR2 is ANQGSEA. The CDR3 contains 13 residues. As DNA, the CDR3 is TGCAGCGCCGAAGGGGGAATAGGCGCTGAAGCTTTCTTT. This translates into CSAEGGIGAEAFF.

The chain links TRBV28 to TRBJ1-5; D gene uncertain. CDR3 length: 14 residues. Trimming removed 1 base from V and 3 bases from J, with 7 bases in between. Germline V CDR1 and CDR2: MDHEN, SYDVKM. The CDR3 spells CASSLSLLNQPQHF. The CDR3 DNA reads as TGTGCCAGCAGTTTATCCCTCCTCAATCAGCCCCAGCATTTT.

This clone came up a few times. The chain combines TRBV28 with TRBJ2-3; unclear D gene. Germline values: CDR1 MDHEN, CDR2 SYDVKM. The CDR3 is 15 residues long. V was clipped by 1 base and J by 0 bases, with 8 bases between them. The CDR3 coding sequence is TGTGCCAGCAGTTTATCTGCGGACAGCACAGATACGCAGTATTTT. It yields the protein CASSLSADSTDTQYF.

The chain has TRBV5-1 and TRBJ2-6; D gene uncertain. CDR3 length: 15 amino acids. Germline values: CDR1 SGHRS, CDR2 YFSETQ. Trimming removed 0 bases from V and 0 bases from J, with 4 bases in between. The CDR3 spells CASSLGVSGANVLTF. CDR3 bases: TGCGCCAGCAGCTTGGGTGTCTCTGGGGCCAACGTCCTGACTTTC.

The genes are TRBV2 and TRBJ2-6, with no clear D. Germline CDR1 and CDR2: SNHLY and FYNNEI. This CDR3 is 14 amino acids long. V was clipped by 4 bases and J by 3 bases, with 7 bases between them. DNA of the CDR3: TGTGCCAGCAGTGGCGACAATGGGGCCAACGTCCTGACTTTC. This sequence encodes CASSGDNGANVLTF.

The chain uses TRBV5-1 and TRBJ2-5, with TRBD2 identical over 9 bases. The CDR3 has 17 residues. Germline CDR1 and CDR2: SGHRS and YFSETQ. V trimming: 0 bases; J trimming: 4 bases; junction bases outside the gene matches: 10. The CDR3 DNA reads TGCGCCAGCAGCTTGGGACTAGCGGACCTCCTAGGAGAGACCCAGTACTTC. Amino acid sequence: CASSLGLADLLGETQYF.

CDR3 residues: CASSLRGLAIDTQYF. The CDR3 nucleotides read TGTGCCAGCAGCCTCCGGGGACTAGCAATAGATACGCAGTATTTT. The genes are TRBV6-5 and TRBJ2-3; 9 bases line up with TRBD2. Trimming at V came to 6 bases and at J to 5 bases, leaving 9 bases not matched to a gene. This CDR3 contains 15 residues. Germline lookup yields CDR1 MNHEY and CDR2 SVGAGI.

In the case of this clone: Different DNA sequences within this sample yield the same CDR3. The CDR3 is CASSTGQGGQPQHF. CDR3 nucleotide sequence: TGCGCCAGCAGCACGGGACAGGGTGGTCAGCCCCAGCATTTT. The rearrangement uses TRBV5-1 and TRBJ1-5, with 9 bases aligning to TRBD1. Trimming cost V 4 bases and J 6 bases; bases outside gene matches: 5. The V gene's germline CDR1 is SGHRS and CDR2 YFSETQ. This CDR3 is built from 14 residues.

The chain carries TRBV7-2 and TRBJ1-1, with TRBD1 matching 10 bases. The CDR3 is 15 residues long. After removal of 5 bases from V and 3 bases from J, the junction contained 6 bases not matched to a gene. Germline-derived CDR1 and CDR2 are SGHTA and FQGNSA. Written as DNA, the CDR3 is TGTGCCAGCAGCCGTAGACAGGGGGCGGACACTGAAGCTTTCTTT. It yields the protein CASSRRQGADTEAFF.

This clone was counted only a few times. The rearrangement links TRBV9 to TRBJ2-3; a weak D match, TRBD2 (6 bases). The CDR3 runs 16 residues. Trimming took off 5 bases at V and 0 bases at J, with 16 bases between the two ends. The germline gives CDR1 SGDLS, CDR2 YYNGEE. The CDR3 sequence is CASSDTSGPSTDTQYF. The CDR3 DNA is TGTGCCAGCAGTGACACGAGCGGGCCTAGCACAGATACGCAGTATTTT.

CDR3 in amino acids: CAISESRTGTSNQPQHF. CDR3 bases: TGTGCCATCAGTGAGTCGAGAACAGGGACGAGCAATCAGCCCCAGCATTTT. The genes are TRBV10-3 and TRBJ1-5, with D possibly being TRBD1 (6 bases). Germline V gene lookup returns CDR1 ENHRY and CDR2 SYGVKD. The CDR3 is made up of 17 amino acids. Trimming left V 0 bases short and J 1 base short, with 13 bases between.

The chain combines TRBV6-6 with TRBJ2-1, with no clear D. The CDR3 totals 15 residues. V was clipped by 2 bases and J by 6 bases, with 14 bases between them. Per germline, CDR1 MNHNY and CDR2 SVGAGI (reference sequence). For the CDR3, the DNA is TGTGCCAGCAGTTACCCATCTGACCGAGGCAATGAGCAGTTCTTC. The encoded protein is CASSYPSDRGNEQFF.

This chain uses TRBV11-2 with TRBJ2-5; 8 bases fit TRBD2. The length of the CDR3 is 13 residues. Germline CDR1 SGHAT, CDR2 FQNNGV. J lost 5 bases, V lost 7 bases, and 6 bases had no gene match. The CDR3 DNA follows: TGTGCCAGCATGCTCGGCGGGGGGGAGACCCAGTACTTC. Translating gives CASMLGGGETQYF.

CDR3 DNA: TGTGCCAGCAGTCCATATCCGGGAACTACGCAGTATTTT. It encodes CASSPYPGTTQYF. This chain links TRBV7-2 with TRBJ2-3; TRBD2 might be the D (5 bases). This CDR3 is built from 13 residues. The germline gives CDR1 SGHTA, CDR2 FQGNSA. Trimming stripped 6 bases from V and 8 bases from J, with 15 bases between.